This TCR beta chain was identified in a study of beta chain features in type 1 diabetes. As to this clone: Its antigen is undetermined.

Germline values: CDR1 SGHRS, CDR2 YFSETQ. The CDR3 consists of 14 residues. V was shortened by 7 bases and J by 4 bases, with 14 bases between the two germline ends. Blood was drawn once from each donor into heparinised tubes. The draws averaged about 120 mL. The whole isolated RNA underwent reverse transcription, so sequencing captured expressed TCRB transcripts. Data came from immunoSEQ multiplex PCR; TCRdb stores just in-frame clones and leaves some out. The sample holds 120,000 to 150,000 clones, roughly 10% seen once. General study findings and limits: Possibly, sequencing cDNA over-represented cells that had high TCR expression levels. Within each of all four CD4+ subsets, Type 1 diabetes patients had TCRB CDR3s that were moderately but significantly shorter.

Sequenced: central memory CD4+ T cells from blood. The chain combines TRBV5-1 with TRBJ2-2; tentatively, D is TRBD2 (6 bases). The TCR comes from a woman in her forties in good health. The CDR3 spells CASQWDSSTGELFF. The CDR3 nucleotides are TGCGCCAGCCAGTGGGACTCCAGCACCGGGGAGCTGTTTTTT.